A few counts support the clone carrying this T cell receptor beta chain. V shed 5 bases and J shed 6 bases, with 16 bases lying between them. This CDR3 has 14 amino acids. From germline, CDR1 is SGHNT and CDR2 YENEEA. TCRdb called the 5' RACE reads again in MiXCR, with one record for every CDR3 protein. The table records about 57,000 distinct CDR3 sequences, roughly 28% of them present only once. The chain combines TRBV11-3 with TRBJ1-2; a possible D gene is TRBD1 (5 bases). The sample comprised tumor-infiltrating memory CD4+ T cells sorted from the breast tumor. Noted subset: memory CD4+ T cells, CD4+CD45RO+CD25-. This receptor was obtained from a female donor with breast cancer. CDR3 DNA sequence: TGTGCCAGCAGCAACGGTGGGGGAGGCGATGGCTACACCTTC. Its translation: CASSNGGGGDGYTF.